The clone carrying this T cell receptor beta chain was seen ten or more times. The sample comes from a study of regulatory T cells in long-lasting Graves disease. The CDR3 length is 13 residues. The V end lost 0 bases, the J end lost 10 bases, and 14 bases lay between the germline ends. The germline CDR1 and CDR2 sequences are SGHRS and YFSETQ. Documented time point: newly diagnosed GD, antithyroid drugs for less than 3 months. Generation of the TCR library employed RNA extracted from PBMCs. To make TCR beta libraries, researchers used iRepertoire HTBI primers and Arm-PCR of CDR3 regions. In the original processing: The samples yielded approximately 62 TRBV and more than eleven TRBJ segments. A single record per CDR3 protein comes from TCRdb applying MiXCR to the multiplex PCR reads. It is TCRdb's table, rather than the study itself, that gives the V and J calls and clone size. The table lists hundreds of thousands of distinct CDR3 sequences, about 16% of them singletons, with around 25% in the top ten.

These data are also associated with another study on T cells in Graves' hyperthyroidism and ophthalmopathy. As that study records: The diagnostic basis comprised clinical symptoms, serum thyroxine and TRAb, thyroid ultrasound and orbital computed tomography. A first-round RT-PCR of the TCR CDR3 used the HTBI primer set.

Specimen: peripheral blood mononuclear cells (PBMCs), collected at new diagnosis, from a patient treated with antithyroid drugs. The TCR comes from a woman aged 40 to 65 with Graves disease. V is TRBV5-1 and J is TRBJ2-7, with D hard to call. CDR3 sequence: CASSLVGHSAQYF. The DNA for the CDR3 is TGCGCCAGCAGCTTGGTAGGTCATAGTGCTCAGTACTTC.